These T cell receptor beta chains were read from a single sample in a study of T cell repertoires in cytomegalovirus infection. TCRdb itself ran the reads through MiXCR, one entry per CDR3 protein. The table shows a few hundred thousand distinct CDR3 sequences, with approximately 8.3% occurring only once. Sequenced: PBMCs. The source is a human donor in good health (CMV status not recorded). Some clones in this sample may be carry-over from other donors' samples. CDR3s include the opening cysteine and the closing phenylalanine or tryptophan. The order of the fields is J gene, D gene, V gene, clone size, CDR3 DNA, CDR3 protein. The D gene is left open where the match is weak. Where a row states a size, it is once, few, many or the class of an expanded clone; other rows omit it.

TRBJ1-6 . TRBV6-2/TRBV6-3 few TGTGCCAGCGACCCCCGGGGGAGCTCCTATAATTCACCCCTCCACTTT CASDPRGSSYNSPLHF
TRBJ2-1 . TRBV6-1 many TGTGCCAGCAGCCCTACTCTTACAGCGAATGAGCAGTTCTTC CASSPTLTANEQFF
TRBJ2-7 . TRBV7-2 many TGTGCCAGCAGCCCCCGATCTTACGAGCAGTACTTC CASSPRSYEQYF
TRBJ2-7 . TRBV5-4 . TGTGCCAGCAGCTTGATGGAGGGAGGGGGCTACGAGCAGTACTTC CASSLMEGGGYEQYF
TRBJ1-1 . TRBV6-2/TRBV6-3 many TGTGCCAGCAGTTACGGGCAGGGTAAGTGGAACACTGAAGCTTTCTTT CASSYGQGKWNTEAFF
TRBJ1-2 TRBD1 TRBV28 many TGTGCCACCTACAGGGGCCGGGTTAACTATGGCTACACCTTC CATYRGRVNYGYTF
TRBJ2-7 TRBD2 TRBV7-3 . TGTGCCAGCAGCTTAAGCGGCGGGAGTAGCAAGGAGCAGTACTTC CASSLSGGSSKEQYF
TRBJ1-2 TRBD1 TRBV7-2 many TGTGCCAGCAGCTTAGCGTTGGGGACAGGGGGATATGGCTACACCTTC CASSLALGTGGYGYTF
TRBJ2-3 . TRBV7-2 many TGTGCCAGCAGCTTAGAATTCAGTGTCCATGGAAATTTT CASSLEFSVHGNF
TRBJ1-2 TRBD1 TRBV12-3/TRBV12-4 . TGTGCCAGCACCGAGACAGGGGGCGCGTATGGCTACACCTTC CASTETGGAYGYTF
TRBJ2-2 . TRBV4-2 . TGTGCCAGCAGCCAAGTCTCTCAGCGAATTTCCGGGGAGCTGTTTTTT CASSQVSQRISGELFF
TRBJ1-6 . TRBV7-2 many TGTGCCAGCAGCCCCGAGAGACAGTATTCACCCCTCCACTTT CASSPERQYSPLHF
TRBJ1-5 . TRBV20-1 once TGCAGTGCTCCTCTCCGGGACGGAGGCTTGGTGTCGCCCCAGCATTTT CSAPLRDGGLVSPQHF
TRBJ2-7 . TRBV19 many TGTGCCAGTAGGACAACACGGAGCTCCTACGAGCAGTACTTC CASRTTRSSYEQYF
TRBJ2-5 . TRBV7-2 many TGTGCCAGCAGCCGAGGGGGGGGAGAGACCCAGTACTTC CASSRGGGETQYF
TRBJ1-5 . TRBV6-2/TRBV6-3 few TGTGCCAGCAGTTACTGGGGTACACACCAGCCCCAGCATTTT CASSYWGTHQPQHF
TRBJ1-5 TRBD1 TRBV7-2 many TGTGCCAGCAGCCATGGACAGGAGGCCGGGCCCCAGCATTTT CASSHGQEAGPQHF
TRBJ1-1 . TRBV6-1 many TGTGCCAGCAGGGACACCGCTGAAGCTTTCTTT CASRDTAEAFF
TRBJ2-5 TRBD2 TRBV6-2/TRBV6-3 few TGTGCCAGTAGGATGACTAGCGCCCGTCAAGAGACCCAGTACTTC CASRMTSARQETQYF
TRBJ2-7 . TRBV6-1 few TGTGCCAGCAGTTTCACGCGGGACAGCTACGAGCAGTACTTC CASSFTRDSYEQYF
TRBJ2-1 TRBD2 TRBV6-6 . TGTGCCAGCAGCCCTCAGGGACTAGCGGGAGTAACCCCCTACAATGAGCAGTTCTTC CASSPQGLAGVTPYNEQFF
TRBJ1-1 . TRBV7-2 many TGTGCCAGCAGCCCTGCGGCGAACACTGAAGCTTTCTTT CASSPAANTEAFF
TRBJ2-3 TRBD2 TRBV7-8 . TGTGCCAGCAGCTTAGTGGGGACTAGGGGCACAGATACGCAGTATTTT CASSLVGTRGTDTQYF
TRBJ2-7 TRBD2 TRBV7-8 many TGTGCCAGCAGCTTAGTCAGTGTTGGCGGGAGCTCCTACGAGCAGTACTTC CASSLVSVGGSSYEQYF
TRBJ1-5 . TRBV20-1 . TGCAGTGCCAGGGGAGATCAGCCCCAGCATTTT CSARGDQPQHF
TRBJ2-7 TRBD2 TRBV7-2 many TGTGCCAGCAGCTCTAGCGGGAAGACCTACGAGCAGTACTTC CASSSSGKTYEQYF
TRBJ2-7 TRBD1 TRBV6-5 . TGTGCCAGCAGCCACCGGGACAGGGATTTCGAGCAGTACTTC CASSHRDRDFEQYF
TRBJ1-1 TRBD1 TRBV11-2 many TGTGCCAGCAGCTTGTTAGGACAGGGGGCTAGTAGGACTGAAGCTTTCTTT CASSLLGQGASRTEAFF
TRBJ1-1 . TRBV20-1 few TGCAGTGCTAGAGATCGGAGTCTCGGATGGGGGGTTGAGGGTAGCACTGAAGCTTTCTTT CSARDRSLGWGVEGSTEAFF
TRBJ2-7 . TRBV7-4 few TGTGCCAGCAGCACAGGACGTCGGAACGAGCAGTACTTC CASSTGRRNEQYF
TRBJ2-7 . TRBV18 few TGTGCCAGCTCACTAAGCAAGGTAGAGAACGGGCAGTACTTC CASSLSKVENGQYF
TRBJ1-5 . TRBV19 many TGTGCCAGTAGTAACTTTGGGGGTAGCAATCAGCCCCAGCATTTT CASSNFGGSNQPQHF
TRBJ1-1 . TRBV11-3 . TGTGCCAGCAGCTTGTGCACTGAAGCTTTCTTT CASSLCTEAFF